The 21 T cell receptor beta chains given below trace back to one sample, sequenced in a study of human thymus T cells. Sequencing used immunoSEQ multiplex PCR; TCRdb keeps in-frame clones, though not all of them. Of some 120,000 clones listed, about 95% are singletons. The study used thymus tissue resected during corrective heart surgery. The sample consisted of thymus tissue. All receptors come from a boy in the first two years of life with a congenital heart defect but otherwise immunologically healthy.

The J gene is TRBJ2-3, the V gene TRBV7-6, with 8 bases that match TRBD2. From germline, CDR1 is SGHVS and CDR2 FNYEAQ. The CDR3 has 16 amino acids. The trim removed 0 bases at V and 1 base at J, leaving 3 bases unmatched. Here the CDR3 reads CASSLAGRGGTDTQYF. The CDR3 nucleotides read TGTGCCAGCAGCTTAGCGGGGCGGGGGGGCACAGATACGCAGTATTTT.

This sequence joins TRBV19 and TRBJ1-6; tentatively, D is TRBD1 (6 bases). CDR1 and CDR2 (germline): LNHDA, SQIVND (reference sequence). The CDR3 contains 16 residues. Trimming took 3 bases from V and 1 from J, leaving 10 bases between them. Written as DNA, the CDR3 is TGTGCCAGTAGTATCAGGGGTAGATCCTATAATTCACCCCTCCACTTT. Protein sequence: CASSIRGRSYNSPLHF.

V is TRBV7-9 and J is TRBJ1-2, with a weak D call TRBD1 (6 bases). Germline CDR1 and CDR2: SEHNR and FQNEAQ (reference sequence). The length of the CDR3 is 12 residues. V lost 5 bases and J 3 bases, leaving 7 bases between the germline ends. The CDR3 region is CASSRQDYGYTF. The CDR3 DNA reads TGTGCCAGCAGCCGACAGGACTATGGCTACACCTTC.

The chain employs TRBV19 and TRBJ1-5; a possible D gene is TRBD1 (6 bases). Between the trimmed V and J ends, which lost 3 bases and 6 bases, there was a span of 15 bases. The CDR3 runs to 15 residues. The germline V gene has CDR1 LNHDA and CDR2 SQIVND (reference sequence). The CDR3 loop is CASSMGYRAGQPQHF. The CDR3 nucleotides read TGTGCCAGTAGTATGGGATACAGGGCCGGTCAGCCCCAGCATTTT.

CDR3: CASSSGPGSTDTQYF. In DNA form, the CDR3 reads TGTGCCAGCAGTTCCGGACCGGGGAGCACAGATACGCAGTATTTT. J is TRBJ2-3 and V is TRBV6-5; a weak D match, TRBD2 (5 bases). V lost 4 bases, J lost 0 bases, and 11 bases lay in between. The CDR3 contains 15 residues. The germline V gene has CDR1 MNHEY and CDR2 SVGAGI.

Here the CDR3 DNA reads TGTGCCAGCAGCCTACAAACGGAAGCGGGGGCACCCACAGATACGCAGTATTTT. Amino acids: CASSLQTEAGAPTDTQYF. This sequence joins TRBV11-2 and TRBJ2-3; 8 bases line up with TRBD2. Germline V lookup: CDR1 SGHAT, CDR2 FQNNGV. J lost 2 bases, V lost 5 bases, and 15 bases had no gene match. The CDR3 has 18 amino acids.

This rearrangement joins TRBV4-1 to TRBJ1-1; D possibly corresponds to TRBD1 (5 bases). The CDR3 is 15 residues long. V lost 0 bases to trimming and J lost 4 bases, with 12 bases between them. From germline, CDR1 is MGHRA and CDR2 YSYEKL. In DNA, the CDR3 is TGCGCCAGCAGCCAAGATGTTGGGGGGAGCACTGAAGCTTTCTTT. This gives the protein CASSQDVGGSTEAFF.

The genes are TRBV2 and TRBJ2-3; D might be TRBD1 (6 bases). The V gene's germline CDR1 is SNHLY and CDR2 FYNNEI. This CDR3 comprises 17 residues. Trimming pared 9 bases from V and 0 bases from J, leaving 22 bases between. The chain's CDR3 is CARGAEGEPFSTDTQYF. The CDR3 nucleotides read TGTGCCAGGGGGGCTGAGGGGGAACCTTTTAGCACAGATACGCAGTATTTT.

The chain joins TRBV5-1 to TRBJ1-1; D not certain. The CDR3 is 16 residues long. The germline gives CDR1 SGHRS, CDR2 YFSETQ. The V and J ends lost 4 bases and 0 bases respectively, with 16 bases between them. In nucleotides, the CDR3 is TGCGCCAGCAGCCATACGGACGGACGGCTGAACACTGAAGCTTTCTTT. The encoded protein is CASSHTDGRLNTEAFF.

This clone was detected once. The CDR3 is CASSEEVPSGESNNEQFF. DNA for the CDR3: TGTGCCAGCAGTGAAGAAGTCCCATCAGGGGAATCGAACAATGAGCAGTTCTTC. V is TRBV6-1 and J is TRBJ2-1; possibly TRBD1 for D (6 bases). Germline V gene data show CDR1 as MNHNS and CDR2 as SASEGT. The CDR3 consists of 18 residues. V was clipped by 1 base and J by 5 bases, with 21 bases between them.

The V call is TRBV4-1, the J call TRBJ2-3, with D maybe TRBD1 (6 bases). Germline V gene lookup returns CDR1 MGHRA and CDR2 YSYEKL. The CDR3 covers 15 residues. Trimming took off 1 base at V and 5 bases at J, with 13 bases between the two ends. The CDR3 DNA reads as TGCGCCAGCAGCCAAGGTGGACAGTGGGAAGATACGCAGTATTTT. It yields the protein CASSQGGQWEDTQYF.

J is TRBJ1-2 and V is TRBV28; D gene ambiguous. The CDR3 is made up of 14 amino acids. The V gene lost 7 bases and the J gene lost 4 bases, with 16 bases spanning the gap. Germline loops: CDR1 MDHEN, CDR2 SYDVKM. The chain's CDR3 is CASTAIEGTYGYTF. DNA for the CDR3: TGTGCCAGCACCGCGATCGAGGGAACCTATGGCTACACCTTC.

The rearrangement joins TRBV30 to TRBJ1-2, with D unclear. Germline assignment: CDR1 GTSNPN and CDR2 SVGIG (reference sequence). The ends were cut back, 3 bases at V and 2 bases at J, with 16 bases in the middle. The CDR3 extends over 15 amino acids. The CDR3 region is CAWSRRRGPNYGYTF. As DNA, the CDR3 is TGTGCCTGGAGCCGTCGCCGAGGGCCCAACTATGGCTACACCTTC.

The chain has TRBV23-1 and TRBJ2-7, with D unresolved. TRBV23-1 is assigned to the ORF class and has an uncertain function. The V end was cut by 0 bases, the J end by 0 bases, with 9 bases between. The CDR3 is 15 amino acids. The CDR3 bases are TGCGCCAGCAGTCAATCACCGGATACCTCCTACGAGCAGTACTTC. This gives the protein CASSQSPDTSYEQYF.

The gene calls are TRBV4-2 and TRBJ2-3, with 16 bases aligning to TRBD2. Germline lookup yields CDR1 LGHNA and CDR2 YNFKEQ. CDR3 length: 24 amino acids. V was clipped by 0 bases and J by 3 bases; unmatched bases: 21. As DNA, the CDR3 is TGTGCCAGCAGCCAAGATCACCTCTCAAGACCCCCGGGACTAGCGGGGGGGACTACAGATACGCAGTATTTT. This encodes CASSQDHLSRPPGLAGGTTDTQYF.

The chain joins TRBV18 to TRBJ1-1; maybe TRBD1 (5 bases). This CDR3 contains 12 residues. Germline CDR1 KGHSH, CDR2 LQKENI. Trimming took 0 bases from V and 11 from J, leaving 10 bases between them. The CDR3 DNA is TGTGCCAGCTCACCACCGGGGAGGGGCGCTTTCTTT. The encoded protein is CASSPPGRGAFF.

The genes are TRBV5-4 and TRBJ1-6; perhaps TRBD1 as D (5 bases). This CDR3 spans 14 amino acids. Germline V lookup: CDR1 SGHNT, CDR2 YYREEE (reference sequence). V shed 0 bases and J shed 9 bases, with 10 bases lying between them. The CDR3 sequence is CASSLGQTTSPLHF. CDR3 nucleotides: TGTGCCAGCAGCTTGGGACAGACCACTTCACCCCTCCACTTT.

The genes are TRBV4-2 and TRBJ2-1; TRBD2 matches at 8 bases. The V and J ends lost 1 base and 7 bases, in that order; junction bases with no gene match: 12. This CDR3 spans 17 amino acids. Germline assignment: CDR1 LGHNA and CDR2 YNFKEQ. DNA of the CDR3: TGTGCCAGCAGCCAAGCGAGGCGGGGGGTGAGGTGGAATGAGCAGTTCTTC. The encoded protein is CASSQARRGVRWNEQFF.

V and J are TRBV28 and TRBJ1-5; D call uncertain. Germline CDR1 is MDHEN and CDR2 is SYDVKM. The V gene lost 10 bases and the J gene lost 4 bases, with 17 bases spanning the gap. This CDR3 has 14 residues. CDR3 nucleotides: TGTGCCATCCGACAAGGCGGAGCGAATCAGCCCCAGCATTTT. This gives the protein CAIRQGGANQPQHF.

This chain connects TRBV28 to TRBJ1-1; TRBD1 might be the D (6 bases). The CDR3 sequence is 12 residues long. Germline CDR1 is MDHEN and CDR2 is SYDVKM. The CDR3 region has the DNA TGTGTCCAGGACAAGGGGGAAACTGAAGCTTTCTTT. This translates into CVQDKGETEAFF.

The chain combines TRBV2 with TRBJ2-5; D is unresolved. From germline, CDR1 is SNHLY and CDR2 FYNNEI. The ends were cut back, 8 bases at V and 1 base at J, with 8 bases in the middle. The CDR3 runs to 12 residues. CDR3 DNA: TGTGCCAGCTATCCAGTCCAAGAGACCCAGTACTTC. It is translated as CASYPVQETQYF.